The next 4 T cell receptor beta chains were all read from a single sample in a study of human T cells and chemical hapten exposure. Time point indicated: patch test 1, 2 weeks after DPC sensitization. Treatment meaning: therapeutic diphenylcyclopropenone sensitization with weekly scalp DPC. TCRdb reprocessed the RACE reads via MiXCR and lists one record per CDR3 protein. The sample lists more than 90,000 distinct CDR3 sequences; over 9.5% were seen once. Specimen: whole blood, collected in connection with sensitization to the hapten diphenylcyclopropenone (DPC). These receptors all stem from a man aged 40-49 years with alopecia areata. Some clones in this sample may be carry-over from other donors' samples.

This clonotype was counted between two and nine times. J is TRBJ2-1 and V is TRBV29-1, with D possibly matching TRBD2 (6 bases). This CDR3 spans 15 amino acids. V lost 6 bases to trimming and J lost 3 bases, with 18 bases between them. Germline loops: CDR1 SQVTM, CDR2 ANQGSEA. CDR3 sequence reads: CSVIPLGRGYNEQFF. The CDR3 bases are TGCAGCGTAATACCCTTGGGGCGGGGCTACAATGAGCAGTTCTTC.

J is TRBJ1-5 and V is TRBV12-3 or TRBV12-4; D not certain. The CDR3 contains 13 residues. The ends were cut back, 6 bases at V and 7 bases at J, with 13 bases in the middle. CDR3: CASSPNSLQPQHF. The CDR3 DNA is TGTGCCAGCAGCCCAAACAGCTTACAGCCCCAGCATTTT.

J is TRBJ1-1 and V is TRBV7-9; possibly TRBD1 for D (5 bases). The V gene's germline CDR1 is SEHNR and CDR2 FQNEAQ (reference sequence). Trimming shortened V by 5 bases and J by 3 bases, and 7 bases separated the two germline ends. The CDR3 runs to 12 residues. CDR3 residues: CASSQTDTEAFF. CDR3 DNA sequence: TGTGCCAGCAGCCAGACAGACACTGAAGCTTTCTTT.

The genes are TRBV20-1 and TRBJ2-7; TRBD2 aligns across 10 bases. This CDR3 is 15 amino acids long. The germline gives CDR1 DFQATT, CDR2 SNEGSKA (reference sequence). After removal of 0 bases from V and 4 bases from J, the junction contained 6 bases not matched to a gene. CDR3 protein: CSARDQAGGVYEQYF. As DNA, the CDR3 is TGCAGTGCTAGAGATCAAGCGGGAGGGGTTTACGAGCAGTACTTC.